There are many counts of the clone carrying this TCR beta chain. This record belongs to a study of blood T cells in healthy people across ages. The germline CDR1 and CDR2 sequences are SGHRS and YFSETQ. After removal of 8 bases from V and 6 bases from J, the junction contained 8 bases not matched to a gene. The CDR3 loop spans 13 amino acids. It was with a sample-barcoded 5' primer and a J-beta primer mix that a second PCR of about 6 to 12 cycles was run. Using its own MiXCR run on the 5' RACE reads, TCRdb lists one record per CDR3 protein. The profile covers some 940,000 distinct CDR3 sequences, with 25% to 30% appearing a single time and more than 8.5% taken by the ten largest. The sample was also linked to a second study, of T cells of mothers and their children.

This sequence originates from a woman in her thirties or forties in good health. V and J are TRBV5-1 and TRBJ2-1; TRBD1 matches at 7 bases. The sample consisted of blood. The CDR3 is CASRQGSSNEQFF. In nucleotides, the CDR3 is TGCGCCAGTCGACAGGGCTCTTCCAATGAGCAGTTCTTC.